This T cell receptor beta chain was documented in a study of blood T cells in healthy people across ages. Across the whole study: When template switching was applied, about one barcoded beta molecule was captured per two T cells.

Study outcomes and limitations: With unsorted PBMCs, a conclusive comparison of naive versus antigen-experienced cells was not possible. Fewer expanded clones and more diversity marked long-lived versus aged donors.

This clonotype was seen a handful of times. Its antigen is not identified. This CDR3 contains 16 residues. In germline, CDR1 is SNHLY, CDR2 FYNNEI. J was trimmed by 6 bases and V by 3 bases; bases with no gene match: 10. Sample-barcoded 5' priming and a J-beta primer mix drove a second PCR of roughly 6 to 12 cycles. Tags on each cDNA molecule came from a template-switch adaptor with 12 random nucleotides. TCRdb re-called the 5' RACE reads with MiXCR, one entry per CDR3 protein. The table has roughly 730,000 distinct CDR3 sequences, 56% seen once; the top ten hold 25% to 30%. V gene TRBV2 combines with J gene TRBJ2-7; TRBD2 aligns across 11 bases. The origin of this receptor is a man aged 35 to 55 in good health. The source material was blood. DNA of the CDR3: TGTGCCAGCAGTGAGGGTCTAGCGGGAGGTGCAGCCGAGCAGTACTTC. The encoded protein is CASSEGLAGGAAEQYF.